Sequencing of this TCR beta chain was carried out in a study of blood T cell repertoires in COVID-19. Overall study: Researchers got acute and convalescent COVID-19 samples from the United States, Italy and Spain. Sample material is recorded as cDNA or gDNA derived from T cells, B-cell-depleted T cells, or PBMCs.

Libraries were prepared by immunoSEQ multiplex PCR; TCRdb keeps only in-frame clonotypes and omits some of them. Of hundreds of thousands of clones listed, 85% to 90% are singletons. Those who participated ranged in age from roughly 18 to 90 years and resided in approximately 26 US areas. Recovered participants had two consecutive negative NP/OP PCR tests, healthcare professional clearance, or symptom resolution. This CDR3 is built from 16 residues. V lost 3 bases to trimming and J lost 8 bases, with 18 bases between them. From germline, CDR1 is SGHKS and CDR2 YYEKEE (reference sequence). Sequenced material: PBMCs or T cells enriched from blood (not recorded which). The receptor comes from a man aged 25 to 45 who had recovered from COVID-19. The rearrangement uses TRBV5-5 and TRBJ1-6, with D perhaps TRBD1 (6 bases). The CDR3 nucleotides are TGTGCCAGCAGCTCATTCAGGGGCTCAGGGGATTCACCCCTCCACTTT. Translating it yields CASSSFRGSGDSPLHF.